The table lists the clone carrying this T cell receptor (beta chain) with many counts. A CD8+CD4-CCR7+CD45RA+ phenotype served as the sorting definition for naive CD8 T cells. This sample is drawn from a study of molecular identifiers for immune sequencing clone quantification. TCRdb re-analysed the PCR reads in MiXCR, keeping a single row per CDR3 protein. The sample carries about 640,000 distinct CDR3 sequences, 15% to 20% recorded once. Germline CDR1 is SEHNR and CDR2 is FQNEAQ (reference sequence). CDR3 length: 16 residues. The V segment lost 5 bases and the J segment 1 base; nucleotides outside the gene matches: 9.

The sequence was obtained from a human donor in good health. Some libraries in this study had Jurkat cell RNA spiked in. The genes are TRBV7-9 and TRBJ2-3, with TRBD1 matching 7 bases. The material sequenced was naive CD8+ T cells from blood, with Jurkat cell RNA spiked in. Subset described: FACS-sorted CD8+CD4-CCR7+CD45RA+ naive T cells. CDR3 sequence reads: CASSPRTGRGTDTQYF. The CDR3 bases are TGTGCCAGCAGCCCGCGGACAGGTAGGGGCACAGATACGCAGTATTTT.